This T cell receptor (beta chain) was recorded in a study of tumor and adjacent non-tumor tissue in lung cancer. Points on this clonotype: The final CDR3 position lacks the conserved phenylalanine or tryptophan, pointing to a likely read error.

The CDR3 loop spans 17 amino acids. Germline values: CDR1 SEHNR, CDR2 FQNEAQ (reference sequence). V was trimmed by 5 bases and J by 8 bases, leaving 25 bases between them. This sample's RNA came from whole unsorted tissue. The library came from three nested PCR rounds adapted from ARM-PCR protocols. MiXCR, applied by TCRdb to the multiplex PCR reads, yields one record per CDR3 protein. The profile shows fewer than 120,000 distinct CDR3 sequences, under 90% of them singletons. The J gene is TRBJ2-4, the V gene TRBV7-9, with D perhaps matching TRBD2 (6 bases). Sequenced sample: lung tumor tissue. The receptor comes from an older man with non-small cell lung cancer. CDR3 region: CASSTSRWACGADIQYI. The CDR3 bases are TGTGCCAGCAGCACTTCTCGTTGGGCTTGCGGGGCTGACATTCAGTACATC.